What follows is one T cell receptor beta chain and its context. This entry belongs to a study of human T cells and chemical hapten exposure. About the research overall: Epicutaneous patch tests delivered 0.01% DPC to the upper back, with evaluation at 6 days.

Germline loops: CDR1 MGHRA, CDR2 YSYEKL. The CDR3 is 18 residues long. Trimming stripped 3 bases from V and 0 bases from J, with 17 bases between. Time point: patch test 1, 2 weeks after DPC sensitization. Treatment specified: therapeutic diphenylcyclopropenone sensitization with weekly scalp DPC. Phlebotomy was performed prior to application of every patch test. Before extraction, the whole blood was not fractionated, and total RNA was taken from it. TCRdb reprocessed the RACE reads with MiXCR, giving one entry per CDR3 protein. The data show tens of thousands of distinct CDR3 sequences, over 9.5% seen once.

The TCR was taken from a middle-aged man with alopecia areata. Some clones in this sample may be carry-over from other donors' samples. The chain is built from TRBV4-1 and TRBJ1-4; D uncertain. Material: whole blood, obtained in connection with sensitization to the hapten diphenylcyclopropenone (DPC). CDR3 amino acids: CASSHPLDLVPTNEKLFF. As DNA, the CDR3 is TGCGCCAGCAGCCATCCACTGGACCTCGTACCAACTAATGAAAAACTGTTTTTT.